The next 5 T cell receptor beta chains were all read from a single sample in a study of blood T cell repertoires in COVID-19. The method was immunoSEQ multiplex PCR; TCRdb's version includes in-frame clones alone and lacks a portion of them. The table records some 170,000 clones, about 80% of them present only once. Sequencing input: peripheral blood. These receptors were obtained from a man between 60 and 75 years old with acute or convalescent COVID-19.

The CDR3 DNA is TGTGCCAGCAGCTCGACGGGACAGGGGCCCTACGAGCAGTACTTC. Amino acids: CASSSTGQGPYEQYF. The chain employs TRBV7-8 and TRBJ2-7, with 10 bases identical to TRBD1. Looked up from germline, CDR1 is SGHVS and CDR2 is FQNEAQ. The CDR3 spans 15 residues. The V and J ends lost 4 bases and 2 bases, in that order; junction bases with no gene match: 5.

To note about this clone: At the DNA level, this CDR3 is encoded by other sequences in the same sample as well. The chain has TRBV29-1 and TRBJ2-5; D unclear. Germline-derived CDR1 and CDR2 are SQVTM and ANQGSEA. The CDR3 loop spans 11 amino acids. V lost 4 bases to trimming and J lost 1 base, with 4 bases between them. DNA for the CDR3: TGCAGCGTTGCAGTCCAAGAGACCCAGTACTTC. It encodes CSVAVQETQYF.

The chain uses TRBV29-1 and TRBJ2-3; no firm D call. Trimming took 4 bases from V and 6 from J, leaving 8 bases between them. Germline CDR1 is SQVTM and CDR2 is ANQGSEA. CDR3 size: 11 residues. CDR3 sequence: CSVGQVDTQYF. CDR3 DNA: TGCAGCGTTGGGCAAGTGGATACGCAGTATTTT.

The V and J genes are TRBV24-1 and TRBJ1-2; 12 bases line up with TRBD1. Germline-derived CDR1 and CDR2 are KGHDR and SFDVKD. The length of the CDR3 is 15 residues. With 4 bases clipped from V and 6 bases from J, the junction kept 5 bases outside the gene matches. CDR3 loop: CATSEGTGGNHGYTF. The CDR3 DNA reads as TGTGCCACCAGTGAGGGGACAGGGGGCAACCATGGCTACACCTTC.

The V gene is TRBV27, the J gene TRBJ2-7, with D perhaps matching TRBD2 (7 bases). The CDR3 consists of 16 residues. CDR1 MNHEY and CDR2 SMNVEV come from the germline V gene (reference sequence). Trimming removed 5 bases at V and 2 bases at J, with 19 bases between. CDR3 bases: TGTGCCAGCAGTGTGCGAGGGGGGGGACCTCCCTACGAGCAGTACTTC. This codes for CASSVRGGGPPYEQYF.